A selection of T cell receptor beta chains follows, all from one sample in a study of blood T cell repertoires in COVID-19. Assay: immunoSEQ multiplex PCR; the TCRdb copy retains only in-frame clones and omits some. This sample carries roughly 230,000 clones, 65% to 90% of them seen once, and the ten largest clones take approximately 5%. The sample comprised peripheral blood. These receptors all stem from a man in his fifties with COVID-19, enrolled during active disease. Both conserved end residues are part of each CDR3. A D gene is named only where the DNA matches it firmly. Not every row has a clone size; where given, it reads once, few, many or a size class.

size,V,J,D,DNA,CDR3
once,TRBV7-2,TRBJ2-2,TRBD1,TGTGCCAGCAGCCCCACAGGGGGCAGGTACGGGGAGCTGTTTTTT,CASSPTGGRYGELFF
NA,TRBV28,TRBJ2-3,NA,TGTGCCAGCACAATGTCAGGGGGCACAGATACGCAGTATTTT,CASTMSGGTDTQYF
NA,TRBV19,TRBJ1-2,TRBD1,TGTGCCAGTAGTGTCGACAGGGGGAATATAGATGGCTACACCTTC,CASSVDRGNIDGYTF
NA,TRBV3-1/TRBV3-2,TRBJ2-3,TRBD2,TGTGCCAGCAGCCAAAAACGGGGGGTTACAGATACGCAGTATTTT,CASSQKRGVTDTQYF
NA,TRBV19,TRBJ1-2,NA,TGTGCCAGTAGTATTGAGACAGGTCGGCTCTACACCTTC,CASSIETGRLYTF
NA,TRBV2,TRBJ1-2,NA,TGTGCCAGCAGTGAACAGGGGTGGAATGGCTACACCTTC,CASSEQGWNGYTF
NA,TRBV7-2,TRBJ1-4,NA,TGTGCCAGCAGCTTAGCGCGGCAGCCATGGGAAAAACTGTTTTTT,CASSLARQPWEKLFF
NA,TRBV19,TRBJ2-7,NA,TGTGCCAGTACCCAAAGCACGCGCCAGGGGAGACACGAGCAGTACTTC,CASTQSTRQGRHEQYF
NA,TRBV7-2,TRBJ2-3,NA,TGTGCCAGCAGCACGCAACCGGGACTTAGCACAGATACGCAGTATTTT,CASSTQPGLSTDTQYF
NA,TRBV2,TRBJ2-1,NA,TGTGCCAGCAGTGAAACCCCACACTCCTACAATGAGCAGTTCTTC,CASSETPHSYNEQFF
NA,TRBV3-1/TRBV3-2,TRBJ2-2,NA,TGTGCCAGCAGCCAACAGGGATTCGGGGAGCTGTTTTTT,CASSQQGFGELFF
once,TRBV18,TRBJ2-1,NA,TGTGCCAGCTCACCCTATAACAATGAGCAGTTCTTC,CASSPYNNEQFF
NA,TRBV5-1,TRBJ2-2,TRBD1,TGCGCCAGCAGCTTACGGACAGGAACGAACACCGGGGAGCTGTTTTTT,CASSLRTGTNTGELFF
NA,TRBV4-1,TRBJ2-2,TRBD1,TGCGCCAGCAGCCAAGCCCCTCTCCTTAGGACAGGAACGAACACCGGGGAGCTGTTTTTT,CASSQAPLLRTGTNTGELFF
NA,TRBV6-5,TRBJ1-2,NA,TGTGCCCTACAGGGCAGCTATGGCTACACCTTC,CALQGSYGYTF
NA,TRBV6-5,TRBJ1-1,NA,TGTGCCAGCAGTTACAAGGGGAGGAGGAACACTGAAGCTTTCTTT,CASSYKGRRNTEAFF
NA,TRBV10-3,TRBJ2-2,TRBD1,TGTGCCATCAGTGAGGCGCTCCGGGACAGGGGGTATCGCGCCGGGGAGCTGTTTTTT,CAISEALRDRGYRAGELFF
NA,TRBV10-3,TRBJ2-2,TRBD1,TGTGCCATCAGTTCCACAGGGGGCAGGACCGGGGAGCTGTTTTTT,CAISSTGGRTGELFF
NA,TRBV3-1/TRBV3-2,TRBJ2-5,TRBD2,TGTGCCAGCAGCCGGACGGGCGGGGGTGGTTGGGAGACCCAGTACTTC,CASSRTGGGGWETQYF
many,TRBV5-1,TRBJ1-2,TRBD1,TGCGCCAGCAGCGCCGGGACAGGCCCCTATGGCTACACCTTC,CASSAGTGPYGYTF
NA,TRBV7-9,TRBJ2-1,TRBD2,TGTGCCAGCAGCAACGCGGGGGGGAACAATGAGCAGTTCTTC,CASSNAGGNNEQFF
NA,TRBV7-9,TRBJ1-6,TRBD1,TGTGCCAGCAGCGGAAGACAGGGGACCATTTCACCCCTCCACTTT,CASSGRQGTISPLHF
NA,TRBV5-1,TRBJ2-5,TRBD2,TGCGCCAGCTCCAACCGGCTAGCGGGGGGGTTCCAGTACTTC,CASSNRLAGGFQYF
few,TRBV10-3,TRBJ2-1,NA,TGTGCCATCAGTGAGTCTGGTAGGGGCATCAATGAGCAGTTCTTC,CAISESGRGINEQFF
NA,TRBV3-1/TRBV3-2,TRBJ2-3,TRBD2,TGTGCCAGCAGCCAAACCCCCGCAGGGCGGGGGGGCCTAGAAGATACGCAGTATTTT,CASSQTPAGRGGLEDTQYF
NA,TRBV7-9,TRBJ2-3,TRBD2,TGTGCCAGCAGCCCAGCCGGGACTATAGATACGCAGTATTTT,CASSPAGTIDTQYF
NA,TRBV24-1,TRBJ2-1,TRBD2,TGTGCCACATCACTAGCGGGGGATTCCTACAATGAGCAGTTCTTC,CATSLAGDSYNEQFF
NA,TRBV28,TRBJ2-1,NA,TGTGCCAGCAGTGCACAGGTCTATGAGCAGTTCTTC,CASSAQVYEQFF
NA,TRBV2,TRBJ1-5,NA,TGTGCCAGCAGCGAAATAGGGGTTCAGCCCCAGCATTTT,CASSEIGVQPQHF
NA,TRBV24-1,TRBJ2-1,NA,TGTGCCACCAGTGATGCACGGGGGGCTTTCTACAATGAGCAGTTCTTC,CATSDARGAFYNEQFF
few,TRBV5-4,TRBJ1-5,TRBD1,TGTGCCAGCAGCCCAGGGGGTAATCAGCCCCAGCATTTT,CASSPGGNQPQHF
NA,TRBV7-2,TRBJ1-3,NA,TGTGCCAGCAGCCCCGGGAATTTTGGAAACACCATATATTTT,CASSPGNFGNTIYF
NA,TRBV3-1/TRBV3-2,TRBJ2-1,NA,TGTGCCAGCAGCCCGACACCTCACAATGAGCAGTTCTTC,CASSPTPHNEQFF
NA,TRBV5-4,TRBJ1-6,NA,TGTGCCAGCAGCGGGGACTTCAATTCACCCCTCCACTTT,CASSGDFNSPLHF
NA,TRBV7-9,TRBJ1-1,TRBD1,TGTGCCAGCAGCTCTCCGGGACAGGGAAGGGAAGCTTTCTTT,CASSSPGQGREAFF
NA,TRBV7-9,TRBJ1-1,NA,TGTGCCAGCAGAGGGGGGGACACTGAAGCTTTCTTT,CASRGGDTEAFF
NA,TRBV9,TRBJ2-7,TRBD2,TGTGCCAGCAGCGTCGGGAGGCTCTCGACCGAGCAGTACTTC,CASSVGRLSTEQYF
NA,TRBV14,TRBJ2-1,NA,TGTGCCAGCAGCAAAAGCGGACTCTCCTACAATGAGCAGTTCTTC,CASSKSGLSYNEQFF
NA,TRBV5-1,TRBJ2-2,NA,TGCGCCAGCAGCTTGGATGGTGACAGATTAACCGGGGAGCTGTTTTTT,CASSLDGDRLTGELFF
NA,TRBV5-1,TRBJ2-7,TRBD2,TGCGCCAGCAGCTTTGGTAGCGGGGGCGACGAGCAGTACTTC,CASSFGSGGDEQYF
NA,TRBV7-8,TRBJ1-1,NA,TGTGCCACGAAGGAACAGGGAACGAACACTGAAGCTTTCTTT,CATKEQGTNTEAFF
NA,TRBV6-1,TRBJ2-1,TRBD2,TGTGCCAGCAGTGAGGGGGGGTCCGAGTATCATGAGCAGTTCTTC,CASSEGGSEYHEQFF
NA,TRBV3-1/TRBV3-2,TRBJ2-7,TRBD2,TGTGCCAGCAGCCAAGCTCAAGCGGGGGGCTCCTACGAGCAGTACTTC,CASSQAQAGGSYEQYF
NA,TRBV3-1/TRBV3-2,TRBJ1-4,TRBD1,TGTGCCAGCAGCCAAGATCCCGGACAGGGAAATGAAAAACTGTTTTTT,CASSQDPGQGNEKLFF
NA,TRBV5-4,TRBJ1-1,NA,TGTGCCAGCAGCTTTGCAGGCGCGAACACTGAAGCTTTCTTT,CASSFAGANTEAFF
many,TRBV7-2,TRBJ1-4,NA,TGTGCCAGCAGCTTACATCAGGGTACAGAGGCTGAAAAACTGTTTTTT,CASSLHQGTEAEKLFF
few,TRBV18,TRBJ2-1,TRBD2,TGTGCCAGCTCACCTCTTGCCCGAGCGGGACTGGATGAGCAGTTCTTC,CASSPLARAGLDEQFF